The 20 T cell receptor beta chains reported below all come from one sample, sequenced in a study of T cells in localized non-small cell lung cancer. Data came from immunoSEQ multiplex PCR; TCRdb stores just in-frame clones and leaves some out. The data contain roughly 27,000 clones, approximately 90% of them singletons. Specimen: peripheral blood mononuclear cells, collected before any cancer treatment. The receptor source for this set is a woman aged 40 to 75 with stage III lung adenocarcinoma.

This clone was picked up one time. The V gene is TRBV25-1, the J gene TRBJ1-1, with D unclear. CDR1 is MGHDK, CDR2 SYGVNS, per germline. Between the trimmed V and J ends, which lost 2 bases and 0 bases, there was a span of 10 bases. The CDR3 sequence is 15 residues long. As DNA, the CDR3 is TGTGCCAGCAGTGAAGTAGCGGGCATGAACACTGAAGCTTTCTTT. It specifies CASSEVAGMNTEAFF.

The CDR3 spells CASSKLEGVRSYEQYF. DNA of the CDR3: TGTGCCAGCAGCAAACTGGAAGGGGTCAGGTCCTACGAGCAGTACTTC. The chain has TRBV21-1 and TRBJ2-7; TRBD1, the table's D call, was not compared with the DNA. TRBV21-1 is given as a pseudogene. The CDR3 sequence is 16 residues long.

Concerning this clone: The junction and the germline gene differ at one end; a read error may be behind it. Additional DNA sequences in this sample encode the identical CDR3. The chain employs TRBV19 and TRBJ2-1; TRBD2 agrees at 9 bases. Germline CDR1 is LNHDA and CDR2 is SQIVND (reference sequence). The CDR3 consists of 14 residues. CDR3 sequence (DNA): TGTGCTAGTAGTCGGACTAGCGCCCACAATGAGCAGTTCTTC. It translates to CASSRTSAHNEQFF.

The V and J genes are TRBV30 and TRBJ2-3, with a tentative D call TRBD2 (6 bases). Germline assignment: CDR1 GTSNPN and CDR2 SVGIG (reference sequence). Trimming stripped 6 bases from V and 2 bases from J, with 9 bases between. The length of the CDR3 is 12 residues. The CDR3 sequence is CACGGATDTQYF. The CDR3, as DNA: TGTGCCTGCGGGGGTGCCACAGATACGCAGTATTTT.

The chain has TRBV2 and TRBJ1-6; no firm D call. CDR1 and CDR2 (germline): SNHLY, FYNNEI. With 9 bases removed from V and 9 bases from J, the gap between germline ends came to 15 bases. The CDR3 covers 13 residues. CDR3 bases: TGTGCCAGTACCGGGCCGAGTGGTTCACCCCTCCACTTT. It codes for CASTGPSGSPLHF.

This chain connects TRBV28 to TRBJ2-5; the match to TRBD2 covers 11 bases. CDR1 and CDR2 (germline): MDHEN, SYDVKM. The J segment lost 5 bases and the V segment lost 7 bases, leaving 6 bases of the junction unmatched. The CDR3 totals 14 residues. The CDR3 protein is CASIAGGSSETQYF. For the CDR3, the DNA is TGTGCCAGCATAGCGGGAGGGTCGTCGGAGACCCAGTACTTC.

This chain connects TRBV5-4 to TRBJ2-5; TRBD1 might be the D (6 bases). Per the germline V gene, CDR1 is SGHNT and CDR2 is YYREEE (reference sequence). There are 14 residues in the CDR3. The V and J ends lost 5 bases and 5 bases respectively, with 16 bases between them. In nucleotides, the CDR3 is TGTGCCAGCAGGATCAGACAGGACGGGGAGACCCAGTACTTC. This encodes CASRIRQDGETQYF.

This clone was recorded once. This sequence joins TRBV29-1 and TRBJ2-1; 11 nucleotides align to TRBD2. The CDR3 runs to 15 residues. Trimming at V came to 4 bases and at J to 4 bases, leaving 6 bases not matched to a gene. The germline V gene has CDR1 SQVTM and CDR2 ANQGSEA. CDR3 sequence reads: CSVVPGLAGYNEQFF. CDR3 DNA sequence: TGCAGCGTTGTTCCCGGACTAGCGGGTTACAATGAGCAGTTCTTC.

The genes are TRBV7-8 and TRBJ2-5, with unresolved D. Between the trimmed V and J ends, which lost 1 base and 2 bases, there was a span of 8 bases. Germline CDR1 and CDR2: SGHVS and FQNEAQ. The CDR3 spans 14 residues. CDR3 loop: CASSLGTQQETQYF. The DNA of the CDR3 is TGTGCCAGCAGCTTAGGAACCCAACAAGAGACCCAGTACTTC. The whole variable domain, filled in from reference TRBV7-8 and TRBJ2-5, reads GAGVSQSPRYKVAKRGQDVALRCDPISGHVSLFWYQQALGQGPEFLTYFQNEAQLDKSGLPSDRFFAERPEGSVSTLKIQRTQQEDSAVYLCASSLGTQQETQYFGPGTRLLVL.

The chain employs TRBV19 and TRBJ1-4; tentative D call: TRBD1 (5 bases). The length of the CDR3 is 13 residues. CDR1 and CDR2 from the germline V gene are LNHDA and SQIVND (reference sequence). V lost 6 bases to trimming and J lost 8 bases, with 13 bases between them. The DNA of the CDR3 is TGTGCCAGTAGGCCCGGGACGGCGGAAAAACTGTTTTTT. Translated, it gives CASRPGTAEKLFF. Full variable domain (remainder filled in from reference TRBV19 and TRBJ1-4): DGGITQSPKYLFRKEGQNVTLSCEQNLNHDAMYWYRQDPGQGLRLIYYSQIVNDFQKGDIAEGYSVSREKKESFPLTVTSAQKNPTAFYLCASRPGTAEKLFFGSGTQLSVL.

In this sample, this clone turned up once. V gene TRBV5-4 combines with J gene TRBJ1-1; maybe TRBD1 (6 bases). Germline V gene lookup returns CDR1 SGHNT and CDR2 YYREEE (reference sequence). The CDR3 runs 14 residues. V was cut by 6 bases and J by 2 bases, with 14 bases left in between. The CDR3 coding sequence is TGTGCCAGCAAAATGGACAGTGGAAACACTGAAGCTTTCTTT. Residues: CASKMDSGNTEAFF.

The chain joins TRBV5-6 to TRBJ2-1; 13 bases align to TRBD2. Germline lookup yields CDR1 SGHDT and CDR2 YYEEEE. The CDR3 covers 18 residues. Trimming took 4 bases from V and 3 from J; bases not matched to a gene: 10. The CDR3, as DNA: TGTGCCAGCAGCCGCATCCGGACTAGCGGGAGTAACTACAATGAGCAGTTCTTC. It encodes CASSRIRTSGSNYNEQFF.

V usage is TRBV2 and J usage is TRBJ2-1, with a weak D call TRBD1 (5 bases). V gave up 7 bases and J gave up 3 bases, with 10 bases separating them. CDR3 length: 13 residues. Germline V lookup: CDR1 SNHLY, CDR2 FYNNEI. This chain's CDR3 is CASKAGIYNEQFF. The CDR3 nucleotides read TGTGCCAGCAAGGCAGGGATCTACAATGAGCAGTTCTTC.

The CDR3 spells CASLGTGGYNEQFF. CDR3 bases: TGTGCCAGTTTAGGGACAGGTGGATACAATGAGCAGTTCTTC. The chain combines TRBV7-9 with TRBJ2-1; 8 positions match TRBD1. The CDR3 contains 14 residues. The trim removed 9 bases at V and 4 bases at J, leaving 8 bases unmatched. CDR1 and CDR2 (germline): SEHNR, FQNEAQ (reference sequence).

A single count supports this clone. This rearrangement joins TRBV7-9 to TRBJ2-7, with D perhaps TRBD2 (6 bases). Trimming left V 2 bases short and J 0 bases short, with 8 bases between. Germline CDR1 and CDR2: SEHNR and FQNEAQ (reference sequence). CDR3 length: 14 residues. The CDR3 sequence is CASSLLGGSYEQYF. In DNA, the CDR3 is TGTGCCAGCAGCTTACTGGGGGGCTCCTACGAGCAGTACTTC.

V and J are TRBV4-3 and TRBJ2-1, with D possibly matching TRBD1 (6 bases). V was trimmed by 4 bases and J by 3 bases, leaving 19 bases between them. Looked up from germline, CDR1 is LGHNA and CDR2 is YSLEER. CDR3 length equals 17 residues. CDR3 nucleotides: TGCGCCAGCAGCCTCTCTCTCGGACAGATAGGCTACAATGAGCAGTTCTTC. It encodes CASSLSLGQIGYNEQFF.

The rearrangement links TRBV30 to TRBJ2-7; 9 bases agree with TRBD1. J was trimmed by 2 bases and V by 0 bases; bases with no gene match: 5. The CDR3 sequence is 15 residues long. Germline assignment: CDR1 GTSNPN and CDR2 SVGIG (reference sequence). The CDR3 DNA follows: TGTGCCTGGAGTGTCCGGACAGGGGTGGCCTACGAGCAGTACTTC. It encodes CAWSVRTGVAYEQYF.

The chain recombines TRBV7-9 with TRBJ1-1; D call uncertain. CDR1 SEHNR and CDR2 FQNEAQ come from the germline V gene (reference sequence). The CDR3 runs to 12 residues. V shed 1 base and J shed 6 bases, with 6 bases lying between them. The CDR3 bases are TGTGCCAGCAGCTTAGGAGGGTCTGAAGCTTTCTTT. Its protein product is CASSLGGSEAFF.

The chain is built from TRBV29-1 and TRBJ2-3; D may correspond to TRBD1 or TRBD2 (5 bases each). This CDR3 is built from 12 residues. Germline V gene data show CDR1 as SQVTM and CDR2 as ANQGSEA. Trimming stripped 5 bases from V and 0 bases from J, with 6 bases between. The CDR3 region has the DNA TGCAGCGTTCGGGACAGCACAGATACGCAGTATTTT. It encodes CSVRDSTDTQYF.

The chain links TRBV5-4 to TRBJ2-7; D not certain. V was pared by 1 base and J by 6 bases, with 14 bases between. This CDR3 is built from 14 residues. Germline V gene sequence: CDR1 SGHNT, CDR2 YYREEE (reference sequence). CDR3 bases: TGTGCCAGCAGCTTGTCGCCACCATCCCGCGAGCAGTACTTC. Its translation: CASSLSPPSREQYF. The variable domain in full, completed from reference TRBV5-4 and TRBJ2-7, reads ETGVTQSPTHLIKTRGQQVTLRCSSQSGHNTVSWYQQALGQGPQFIFQYYREEENGRGNFPPRFSGLQFPNYSSELNVNALELDDSALYLCASSLSPPSREQYFGPGTRLTVT.